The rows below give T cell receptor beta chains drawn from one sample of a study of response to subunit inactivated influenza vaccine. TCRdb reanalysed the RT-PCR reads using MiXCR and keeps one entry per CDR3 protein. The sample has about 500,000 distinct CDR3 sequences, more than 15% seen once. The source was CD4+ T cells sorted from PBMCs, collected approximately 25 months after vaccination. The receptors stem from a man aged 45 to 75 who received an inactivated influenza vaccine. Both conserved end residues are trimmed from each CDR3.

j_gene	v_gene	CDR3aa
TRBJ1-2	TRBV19	ASTPGEVANYGYT
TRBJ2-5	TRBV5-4	ASSPGLAEETQY
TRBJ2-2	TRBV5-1	ASSLRQSDTGELF
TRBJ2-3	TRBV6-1	AGQGPSTDTQY
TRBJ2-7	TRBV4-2	ASSQRLSGGSSYEQY
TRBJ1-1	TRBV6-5	ASSYSRQLGGVEAF
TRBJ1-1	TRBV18	ASSPGQGMRMNTEAF
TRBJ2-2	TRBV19	ASRPGLVTGELF
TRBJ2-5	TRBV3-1	ASSQSGRQETQY
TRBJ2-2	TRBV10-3	AISVMAGRNTGELF
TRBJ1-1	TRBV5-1	ASSRAGGTEAF
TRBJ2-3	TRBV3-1	ASSQTGTRGDTQY
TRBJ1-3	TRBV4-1	ASSPSGTGEPGNTTY
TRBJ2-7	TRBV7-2	ASSAGPYEQY
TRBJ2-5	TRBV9	ASSAQGTEQETQY
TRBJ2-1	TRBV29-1	STPGRQGQDEQF
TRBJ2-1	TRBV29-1	SVSTSGSLGEQF
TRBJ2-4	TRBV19	ASSRTGVGSKNIQY
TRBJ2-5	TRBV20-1	SARGLAEETQY
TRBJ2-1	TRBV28	ASSLISGRGHEQF
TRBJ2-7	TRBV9	ASSVATGVVIYEQY
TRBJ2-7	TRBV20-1	SASERGLEYEQY
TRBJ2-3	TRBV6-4	ATSLAGGADTQY
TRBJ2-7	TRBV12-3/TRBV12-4	ASRPGTLDYEQY
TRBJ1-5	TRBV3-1	ASSQYTEQPQH
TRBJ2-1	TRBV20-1	SARFIAGEQF